Reported below is one T cell receptor beta chain. The antigen is not known. The V gene end was trimmed by 2 bases and the J gene end by 6 bases; junction bases not matched to a gene: 11. Germline assignment: CDR1 SGDLS and CDR2 YYNGEE. The CDR3 extends over 16 amino acids. TCRdb's table, derived via immunoSEQ multiplex PCR, lists solely in-frame clones and lacks some. In the table there are 25,000 to 35,000 clones, nearly 95% of which are singletons. This sample was taken from a study of T cell responses to AZD1222 COVID-19 vaccine. Study-wide background: Analysis merged second doses at about 4 or about 12 weeks.

The study, taken as a whole, reports: Researchers took repertoire samples only after the peak T cell response had come.

Source: peripheral blood, taken on day 0 of AZD1222 vaccination. J is TRBJ1-5 and V is TRBV9; 7 bases are a match to TRBD1. The clonotype originates from an adult in good health. The CDR3 region is CASSVKTTGSGQPQHF. The CDR3 DNA reads TGTGCCAGCAGCGTCAAAACGACAGGGAGCGGTCAGCCCCAGCATTTT.